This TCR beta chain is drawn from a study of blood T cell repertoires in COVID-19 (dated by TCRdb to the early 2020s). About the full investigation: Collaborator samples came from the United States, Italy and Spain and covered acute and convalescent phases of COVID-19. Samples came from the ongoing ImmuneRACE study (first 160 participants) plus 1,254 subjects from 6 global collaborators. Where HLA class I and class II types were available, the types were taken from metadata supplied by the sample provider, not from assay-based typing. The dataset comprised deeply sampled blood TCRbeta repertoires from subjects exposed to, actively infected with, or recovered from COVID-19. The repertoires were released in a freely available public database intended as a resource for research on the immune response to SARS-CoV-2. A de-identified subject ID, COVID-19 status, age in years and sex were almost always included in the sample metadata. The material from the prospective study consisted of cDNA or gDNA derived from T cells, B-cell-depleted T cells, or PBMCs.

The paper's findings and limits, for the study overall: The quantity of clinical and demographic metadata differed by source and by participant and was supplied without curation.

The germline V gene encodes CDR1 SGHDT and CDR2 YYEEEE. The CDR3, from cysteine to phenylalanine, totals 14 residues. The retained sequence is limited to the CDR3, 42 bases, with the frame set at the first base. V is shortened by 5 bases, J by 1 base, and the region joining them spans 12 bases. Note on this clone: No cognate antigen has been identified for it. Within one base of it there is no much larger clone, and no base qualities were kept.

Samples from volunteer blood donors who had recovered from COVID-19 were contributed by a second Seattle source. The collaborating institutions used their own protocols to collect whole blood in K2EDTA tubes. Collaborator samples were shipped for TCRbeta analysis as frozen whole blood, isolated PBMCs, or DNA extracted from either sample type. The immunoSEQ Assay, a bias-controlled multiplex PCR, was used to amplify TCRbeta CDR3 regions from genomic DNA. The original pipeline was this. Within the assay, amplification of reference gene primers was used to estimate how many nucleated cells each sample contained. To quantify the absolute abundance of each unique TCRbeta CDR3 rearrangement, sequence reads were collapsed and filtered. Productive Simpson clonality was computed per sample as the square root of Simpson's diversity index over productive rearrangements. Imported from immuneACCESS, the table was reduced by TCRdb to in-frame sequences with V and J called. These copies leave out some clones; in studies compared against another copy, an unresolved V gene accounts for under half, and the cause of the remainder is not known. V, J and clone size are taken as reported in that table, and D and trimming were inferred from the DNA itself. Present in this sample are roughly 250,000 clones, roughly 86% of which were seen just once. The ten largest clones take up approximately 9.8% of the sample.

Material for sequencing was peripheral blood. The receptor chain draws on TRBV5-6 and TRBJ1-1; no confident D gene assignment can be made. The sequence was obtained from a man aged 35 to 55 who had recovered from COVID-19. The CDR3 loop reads CASRSLGRNTEAFF. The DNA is TGTGCCAGCAGGAGCCTAGGGAGGAACACTGAAGCTTTCTTT.